The T cell receptor beta chain under discussion was sequenced for a study of T cell repertoires in cytomegalovirus infection. Overall study: Public TCR beta signature analysis indicated the presence of both CMV infection and matching HLA type. The study's findings and limits: Ex vivo, HLA-C-restricted CMV-specific TCR beta clonotypes prevailed over the rest of the response. The cumulative frequency of public TCR beta families identified carriers of CMV plus the relevant HLA.

TCRdb reanalysed the reads using MiXCR and keeps one entry per CDR3 protein. The profile shows around 310,000 distinct CDR3 sequences, almost 30% of them singletons. A word on this clonotype: Its specificity is unknown.

Germline loops: CDR1 SGHVS, CDR2 FNYEAQ. The CDR3 extends over 15 amino acids. The ends lost 2 bases at V and 3 bases at J; junction bases unmatched: 6. The sequencing used cultured PBMCs, collected from culture after CMV antigen stimulation. This clonotype was sampled from a human donor in good health (CMV status not recorded). Some clones in this sample may be carry-over from other donors' samples. V usage is TRBV7-6 and J usage is TRBJ2-7, with TRBD1 matching over 8 bases. This CDR3 reads CASSLRQGMFYEQYF. The CDR3 DNA is TGTGCCAGCAGCTTACGACAGGGGATGTTCTACGAGCAGTACTTC.